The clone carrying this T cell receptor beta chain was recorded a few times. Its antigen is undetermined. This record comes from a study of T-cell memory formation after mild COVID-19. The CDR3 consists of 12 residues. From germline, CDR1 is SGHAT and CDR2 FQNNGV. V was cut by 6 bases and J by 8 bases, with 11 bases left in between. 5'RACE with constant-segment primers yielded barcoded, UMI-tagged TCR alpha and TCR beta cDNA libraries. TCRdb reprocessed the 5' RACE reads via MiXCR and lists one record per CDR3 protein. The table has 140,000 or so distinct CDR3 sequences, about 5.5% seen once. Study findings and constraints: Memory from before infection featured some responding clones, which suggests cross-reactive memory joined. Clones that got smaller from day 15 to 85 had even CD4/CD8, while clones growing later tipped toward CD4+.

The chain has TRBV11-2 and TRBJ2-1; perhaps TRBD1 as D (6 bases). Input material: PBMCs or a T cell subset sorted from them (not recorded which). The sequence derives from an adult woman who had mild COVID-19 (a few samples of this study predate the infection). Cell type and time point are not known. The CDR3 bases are TGTGCCAGCAGTCCACAGGGAGATGAGCAGTTCTTC. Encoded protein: CASSPQGDEQFF.